This T cell receptor beta chain was identified in a study of cytomegalovirus exposure and HLA in healthy donors. V was clipped by 6 bases and J by 1 base, with 13 bases between them. This CDR3 contains 14 residues. The germline V gene encodes CDR1 SGDLS and CDR2 YYNGEE. Overall study results and limits: High sensitivity and specificity were reportedly achieved when the classifier diagnosed cytomegalovirus status. Most TCR sequences were uncommon, yet certain public TCRs appeared in many donors.

Remarks on this clone: What it binds is unknown.

Data came from immunoSEQ multiplex PCR; TCRdb stores just in-frame clones and leaves some out. Of fewer than 130,000 clones detected, around 87% appear once; the ten largest clones hold more than 1.4%. The material sequenced was PBMCs. This TCR was recovered from a woman in her twenties or thirties in good health and CMV-seropositive. The chain uses TRBV9 and TRBJ2-5; TRBD2 might be the D (6 bases). CDR3: CASTANGGQETQYF. The CDR3 region has the DNA TGTGCCAGCACCGCGAACGGGGGCCAAGAGACCCAGTACTTC.